Below, one TCR beta chain is given with its context. This CDR3 is built from 13 residues. Trimming removed 5 bases at V and 7 bases at J, with 12 bases between. The germline V gene encodes CDR1 LNHDA and CDR2 SQIVND (reference sequence). Sequenced by immunoSEQ multiplex PCR; TCRdb stores in-frame clones only, minus some. The table shows fewer than 35,000 clones, with about 92% occurring only once. These data belong to a study of T cell changes during pregnancy in multiple sclerosis. Sequenced here: CD4+ T cells from peripheral blood mononuclear cells, sampled after pregnancy. The sequence derives from a female donor with multiple sclerosis, enrolled in a pregnancy study. The chain has TRBV19 and TRBJ2-1; D may be TRBD1 (5 bases). Here the CDR3 reads CASSPQQANEQFF. The DNA for the CDR3 is TGTGCCAGTAGTCCTCAACAGGCGAATGAGCAGTTCTTC. The variable domain in full, with the rest retrieved from reference TRBV19 and TRBJ2-1, is DGGITQSPKYLFRKEGQNVTLSCEQNLNHDAMYWYRQDPGQGLRLIYYSQIVNDFQKGDIAEGYSVSREKKESFPLTVTSAQKNPTAFYLCASSPQQANEQFFGPGTRLTVL.